This entry features one T cell receptor beta chain sequence. This clonotype was seen many times. Its antigen is still unknown. Per-base qualities were not stored, and no clone one base away is much larger. As encoded in the germline V gene, CDR1 is SGHTA while CDR2 is FQGNSA. V lost 1 base and J lost 5 bases, and the count of bases not matched to a germline gene is 16. The CDR3 goes from the cysteine to the phenylalanine over 18 residues. Only CDR3 DNA remains: 54 bases, in frame from the first base. This sample is part of a study of breast tumors, draining lymph nodes, adjacent tissues (dated by TCRdb to the mid-2010s). Regarding the complete study: In breast cancer patients, the study compared the TCR beta repertoires of tumor, adjacent nontumor tissue and axillary lymph nodes. In human breast cancer, the study set out to evaluate how tumor, surrounding tissue and draining lymph node repertoires relate to one another and whether T cells may move between these sites.

What the study reported, not specific to this receptor: The data were considered consistent with the idea that most tumor T cells come from the lymph node and then expand in tumor tissue. The study presented the conclusion that tumor T cells originate in lymph nodes as consistent with a hypothesis, not as something directly demonstrated. Tumor and nontumor tissue repertoires were significantly more similar in luminal-like than in basal-like breast cancer. Tumor T-cell repertoires showed less diversity than lymph node repertoires and more diversity than nontumor tissue repertoires, and tumor T-cell repertoires showed preferential V and J gene usage.

The reads were generated on an Illumina HiSeq 2000. Multiplex PCR amplification was used to generate the TCR beta chain libraries. The amplified TCR beta chain products were analyzed by high-throughput sequencing. TCRdb trimmed public reads at Q25 via fastp, called clones via MiXCR and kept in-frame beta chains. Rows with a matching CDR3 protein are joined into one entry that keeps the most common DNA and genes. The sample includes some 200,000 distinct CDR3 sequences, with over 25% observed a single time. Around 4.5% of the sample belongs to the ten largest clones. Lymph node samples came from the axillary draining lymph nodes of breast cancer patients.

Material for sequencing was axillary lymph node tissue. The chain is assembled from TRBV7-2 and TRBJ2-5, and 7 junction bases match TRBD2. The receptor was isolated from a female donor with breast cancer. Some clones in this sample may be carry-over from other donors' samples. At the DNA level, the sequence is TGTGCCAGCAGCTTAGAGGGTACGGCGGGAGTTTTAAGGGAGACCCAGTACTTC. Its protein product is CASSLEGTAGVLRETQYF.